The rows below give T cell receptor beta chains drawn from one sample of a study of CD8+CD57+ T cells in acquired aplastic anemia. TCRdb itself ran the reads through MiXCR, one entry per CDR3 protein. The sample has approximately 190,000 distinct CDR3 sequences; 40% to 55% are singletons. Sequencing used sorted CD4+, CD8+, or CD8+CD57+ T cells (not recorded which) from PBMCs. These receptors were obtained from a human donor with aplastic anemia. Both conserved end residues are trimmed from each CDR3. Fields, in order: clone size, V gene, J gene, CDR3 protein. A clone size is listed for some rows: how often the clone was seen (once, few, many), or a class if it is expanded.

few	TRBV11-2	TRBJ2-2	ASSPRVPNTGELF
many	TRBV7-3	TRBJ2-3	ASSLGLSTDTQY
NA	TRBV20-1	TRBJ2-3	SAGGAPTGIDTQY
once	TRBV5-5	TRBJ2-7	ASSAPGTSNEQY
NA	TRBV10-3	TRBJ2-1	AISESGGRNEQF
NA	TRBV19	TRBJ1-4	ASSPGHAANEKLF
many	TRBV6-5	TRBJ2-2	ASSYQREGTGELF
NA	TRBV20-1	TRBJ2-5	SASASGRAETQY
few	TRBV7-9	TRBJ1-2	ASSLGQNNYGYT
many	TRBV12-3/TRBV12-4	TRBJ2-3	ASSLRFHSTDTQY
NA	TRBV24-1	TRBJ2-2	ATSDPGQGNTGELF
NA	TRBV2	TRBJ1-5	ASSEGGGSNQPQH
NA	TRBV24-1	TRBJ2-1	AGQPENEQF
many	TRBV9	TRBJ2-1	ASSVVGLAVNEQF
NA	TRBV6-5	TRBJ1-2	ASSYTDRDNYGYT
many	TRBV5-1	TRBJ1-6	ASSLAQIAGSPLH
NA	TRBV7-8	TRBJ1-6	ASSFAIPGNSPLH
once	TRBV7-2	TRBJ1-3	ASSWDSSGNTIY
many	TRBV10-1	TRBJ2-2	ASSRGSPRLELF
few	TRBV29-1	TRBJ2-7	SVGDNYEQY
NA	TRBV10-3	TRBJ2-3	AISDRGSTDTQY
many	TRBV3-1	TRBJ1-2	ASSLADYGYT
many	TRBV20-1	TRBJ1-2	SAIFRAGGYGYT
NA	TRBV2	TRBJ1-5	ASSGTVGSNQPQH
NA	TRBV14	TRBJ1-1	ASSSHSLNTEAF
NA	TRBV7-2	TRBJ2-7	ASSLNAAYEQY
many	TRBV19	TRBJ2-2	ASSISQGKTGELF
many	TRBV6-1	TRBJ2-7	ASRVTATYEQY
few	TRBV7-2	TRBJ2-7	ASSLGPNYEQY
NA	TRBV2	TRBJ1-2	ASSFARGVGYT
NA	TRBV19	TRBJ2-5	ASSIIGTGETQY
NA	TRBV24-1	TRBJ2-2	ATSVDRSYTGELF
NA	TRBV5-1	TRBJ2-7	ASSPGLAGKQQY
NA	TRBV20-1	TRBJ2-7	SANRGTRYEQY
NA	TRBV29-1	TRBJ2-7	SGRDGVYEQY
few	TRBV5-4	TRBJ1-2	ASSADRGSLGYGYT
NA	TRBV20-1	TRBJ1-2	SAPRQGEDYGYT
NA	TRBV19	TRBJ2-7	ASSADRVGYEQY
many	TRBV24-1	TRBJ2-1	ATSDSPGHTSASSYNEQF
many	TRBV9	TRBJ1-6	ASSLEDSRSSYNSPLH
NA	TRBV11-2	TRBJ2-4	ASSLDRAAPFQY